The 32 T cell receptor beta chains presented below share a single source sample, sequenced in a study of beta chain features in type 1 diabetes. The sequenced template was cDNA made from the entire isolated RNA. Profiled with immunoSEQ multiplex PCR; TCRdb holds only in-frame clones, not every one. The data hold 300,000 to 450,000 clones, with over 10% observed a single time. The sample taken for sequencing was naive CD4+ T cells from blood. These receptors came from a man aged 18 to 29 in good health.

This chain links TRBV27 with TRBJ2-6; tentatively, D is TRBD2 (6 bases). The CDR3 covers 16 residues. The V end was cut by 3 bases, the J end by 0 bases, with 9 bases between. CDR1 is MNHEY and CDR2 is SMNVEV in the germline V gene (reference sequence). Here the CDR3 DNA reads TGTGCCAGCAGTTTTTACGGGAGCTCTGGGGCCAACGTCCTGACTTTC. Translation gives CASSFYGSSGANVLTF.

This clone has just a few counts. The rearrangement links TRBV5-1 to TRBJ2-5; 10 bases line up with TRBD2. CDR1 and CDR2 from the germline V gene are SGHRS and YFSETQ. Trimming removed 4 bases from V and 2 bases from J; junction bases left unmatched: 8. The CDR3 length is 16 residues. CDR3 region: CASSNPGTSAQETQYF. The CDR3 DNA follows: TGCGCCAGCAGCAATCCCGGGACTAGCGCGCAAGAGACCCAGTACTTC.

The V gene is TRBV7-7, the J gene TRBJ2-1; 8 bases fit TRBD1. The germline CDR1 and CDR2 sequences are SSHAT and FNYEAQ (reference sequence). This CDR3 spans 15 amino acids. V shed 1 base and J 8 bases; nucleotides not matched to a gene: 7. DNA for the CDR3: TGTGCCAGCAGCTTAGATCAGGGGGCAGGCGATGAGCAGTTCTTC. This gives the protein CASSLDQGAGDEQFF.

This clone appeared a few times. CDR3 protein: CASSLAGDWYEQYF. The DNA for the CDR3 is TGCGCCAGCAGTTTAGCGGGAGATTGGTACGAGCAGTACTTC. The J gene is TRBJ2-7, the V gene TRBV5-1, with 9 bases identical to TRBD2. The CDR3 extends over 14 amino acids. The V and J ends lost 5 bases and 4 bases, in that order; junction bases with no gene match: 7. Germline CDR1 and CDR2: SGHRS and YFSETQ. Full variable domain (missing parts from reference TRBV5-1 and TRBJ2-7): KAGVTQTPRYLIKTRGQQVTLSCSPISGHRSVSWYQQTPGQGLQFLFEYFSETQRNKGNFPGRFSGRQFSNSRSEMNVSTLELGDSALYLCASSLAGDWYEQYFGPGTRLTVT.

CDR3 coding DNA: TGTGCCAGCAGCTTATTCGGCTTATCCAGGACAGCGCAAGAGACCCAGTACTTC. Encoded protein: CASSLFGLSRTAQETQYF. The rearrangement uses TRBV7-2 and TRBJ2-5, with a possible D match to TRBD1 (6 bases). This CDR3 spans 18 amino acids. Trimming cost V 2 bases and J 2 bases, with 21 bases left between them. CDR1 SGHTA and CDR2 FQGNSA come from the germline V gene.

The sample holds a few counts of this clone. The chain links TRBV9 to TRBJ2-2, with 12 nucleotides matching TRBD2. CDR1 SGDLS and CDR2 YYNGEE come from the germline V gene. CDR3 size: 18 residues. The junction had 5 bases not matched to a gene; V was cut back by 0 bases and J by 2 bases. The CDR3 reads CASSVEASGGVNTGELFF. CDR3 DNA: TGTGCCAGCAGCGTAGAGGCTAGCGGGGGGGTAAACACCGGGGAGCTGTTTTTT.

V and J are TRBV29-1 and TRBJ1-1; D gene ambiguous. V lost 6 bases, J lost 0 bases, and 11 bases lay in between. Germline lookup yields CDR1 SQVTM and CDR2 ANQGSEA. CDR3 length equals 13 residues. In DNA form, the CDR3 reads TGCAGCGTCCGGAGAGAGATGAACACTGAAGCTTTCTTT. This translates into CSVRREMNTEAFF.

This clone was detected only a few times. The rearrangement joins TRBV20-1 to TRBJ1-2; D is unresolved. The CDR3 runs to 10 residues. V was pared by 6 bases and J by 8 bases, with 10 bases between. CDR1 is DFQATT and CDR2 is SNEGSKA in the germline V gene (reference sequence). The CDR3 spells CSARPGGYTF. DNA of the CDR3: TGCAGTGCGCGTCCCGGGGGCTACACCTTC.

This sequence joins TRBV6-5 and TRBJ1-1; D gene uncertain. The CDR3 spans 15 residues. V was cut by 0 bases and J by 11 bases, with 19 bases left in between. CDR1 and CDR2 from the germline V gene are MNHEY and SVGAGI. The chain's CDR3 is CASSYSNTRGAGAFF. CDR3 coding DNA: TGTGCCAGCAGTTACTCGAATACACGGGGTGCTGGGGCTTTCTTT.

The chain carries TRBV7-2 and TRBJ2-7, with TRBD1 matching over 8 bases. The CDR3 has 15 residues. Germline CDR1 is SGHTA and CDR2 is FQGNSA. With 4 bases clipped from V and 2 bases from J, the junction kept 7 bases outside the gene matches. The CDR3 region has the DNA TGTGCCAGCAGCTCTCCGGACAGGGCAGCCTACGAGCAGTACTTC. The encoded protein is CASSSPDRAAYEQYF. Supplemented by reference TRBV7-2 and TRBJ2-7, the full variable domain reads GAGVSQSPSNKVTEKGKDVELRCDPISGHTALYWYRQSLGQGLEFLIYFQGNSAPDKSGLPSDRFSAERTGGSVSTLTIQRTQQEDSAVYLCASSSPDRAAYEQYFGPGTRLTVT.

The chain has TRBV5-6 and TRBJ1-5; D is ambiguous. The germline V gene has CDR1 SGHDT and CDR2 YYEEEE. Trimming took 4 bases from V and 4 from J, leaving 12 bases between them. The CDR3 totals 14 residues. The CDR3 DNA sequence: TGTGCCAGCAGCCCACCGTTCGAGAATCAGCCCCAGCATTTT. Its translation is CASSPPFENQPQHF.

This rearrangement joins TRBV29-1 to TRBJ1-5; D might be TRBD1 (5 bases). CDR3 length: 14 residues. Germline V gene data show CDR1 as SQVTM and CDR2 as ANQGSEA. Between the trimmed V and J ends, which lost 4 bases and 4 bases, there was a span of 14 bases. CDR3 loop: CSVVLQGNNQPQHF. In DNA form, the CDR3 reads TGCAGCGTTGTTTTGCAGGGCAATAATCAGCCCCAGCATTTT.

The gene calls are TRBV5-1 and TRBJ2-7, with 8 bases identical to TRBD1. V lost 1 base to trimming and J lost 0 bases; unmatched junction nucleotides: 6. This CDR3 contains 16 residues. Germline V CDR1 and CDR2: SGHRS, YFSETQ. Written as DNA, the CDR3 is TGCGCCAGCAGCTTGTGGACAGGGTCGAGCTCCTACGAGCAGTACTTC. Translating gives CASSLWTGSSSYEQYF.

The chain couples TRBV6-6 to TRBJ1-6; D remains unclear. Deletions cut 1 base from V and 7 bases from J, with 11 bases between. This CDR3 has 15 amino acids. The germline V gene has CDR1 MNHNY and CDR2 SVGAGI (reference sequence). The CDR3: CASSYLLGGNSPLHF. DNA of the CDR3: TGTGCCAGCAGTTACTTGCTCGGCGGGAATTCACCCCTCCACTTT.

Note on this clone: An end of the junction differs from the germline gene, which may be a read error. CDR3 bases: TGTGCTAGCAGCTCGGGACTAGCGGGAGAGACCCAGTACTTC. This encodes CASSSGLAGETQYF. The rearrangement uses TRBV7-7 and TRBJ2-5; 12 bases line up with TRBD2. The CDR3 extends over 14 amino acids. Germline V gene data show CDR1 as SSHAT and CDR2 as FNYEAQ (reference sequence). The entire variable domain, with the rest obtained from reference TRBV7-7 and TRBJ2-5, is as follows: GAGVSQSPRYKVTKRGQDVTLRCDPISSHATLYWYQQALGQGPEFLTYFNYEAQPDKSGLPSDRFSAERPEGSISTLTIQRTEQRDSAMYRCASSSGLAGETQYFGPGTRLLVL.

Notes on this clone: Distinct nucleotide sequences in the sample also encode this CDR3. This rearrangement joins TRBV30 to TRBJ2-7; 8 bases are shared with TRBD2. Germline CDR1 and CDR2: GTSNPN and SVGIG (reference sequence). CDR3 size: 14 residues. The V and J ends lost 2 bases and 0 bases, in that order; junction bases with no gene match: 3. The CDR3 loop is CAWSTGGSSYEQYF. CDR3 bases: TGTGCCTGGAGTACGGGGGGGAGCTCCTACGAGCAGTACTTC.

The rearrangement joins TRBV7-9 to TRBJ2-5; D is unclear. Germline-derived CDR1 and CDR2 are SEHNR and FQNEAQ (reference sequence). V was shortened by 2 bases and J by 0 bases, with 7 bases between the two germline ends. The CDR3 runs 14 residues. This CDR3 is CASSLLLNQETQYF. CDR3 DNA sequence: TGTGCCAGCAGCTTATTACTAAACCAAGAGACCCAGTACTTC.

The V call is TRBV9, the J call TRBJ2-2; 9 bases line up with TRBD2. Germline-derived CDR1 and CDR2 are SGDLS and YYNGEE. This CDR3 is 16 amino acids long. Losses at the gene ends were 0 bases for V and 3 bases for J; bases not matched to a gene: 3. The CDR3 sequence: CASSVVLAGDTGELFF. In nucleotides, the CDR3 is TGTGCCAGCAGCGTAGTACTAGCGGGTGACACCGGGGAGCTGTTTTTT.

This clone was found a few times. The chain joins TRBV30 to TRBJ2-3; 7 positions match TRBD1. Germline-derived CDR1 and CDR2 are GTSNPN and SVGIG (reference sequence). V lost 6 bases and J lost 6; bases outside the gene matches: 9. This CDR3 is built from 13 residues. The CDR3 loop reads CACDRAEGDTQYF. CDR3 bases: TGTGCCTGTGACAGGGCCGAGGGGGATACGCAGTATTTT.

This chain uses TRBV5-1 with TRBJ1-1, with 7 positions matching TRBD1. CDR3 length: 15 amino acids. CDR1 and CDR2 (germline): SGHRS, YFSETQ. Trimming cost V 6 bases and J 0 bases; bases outside gene matches: 8. CDR3: CASNWRGTVNTEAFF. The CDR3 DNA reads as TGCGCCAGCAATTGGAGGGGGACAGTGAACACTGAAGCTTTCTTT.

The V and J genes are TRBV6-6 and TRBJ1-5; 7 bases line up with TRBD1. Germline values: CDR1 MNHNY, CDR2 SVGAGI (reference sequence). J gave up 9 bases and V 0 bases, and 8 bases lay outside the gene matches. This CDR3 region has 15 residues. CDR3 nucleotide sequence: TGTGCCAGCAGTTACTCCCGGGACAGCACTCGGCCCCAGCATTTT. Its translation: CASSYSRDSTRPQHF.

The DNA for the CDR3 is TGCAGCGTGAAACCCGACAGGGGGGAGACCCAGTACTTC. Its protein is CSVKPDRGETQYF. The chain uses TRBV29-1 and TRBJ2-5; TRBD1 matches at 9 bases. This CDR3 contains 13 residues. CDR1 and CDR2 (germline): SQVTM, ANQGSEA. Germline trimming cut 6 bases from V and 5 bases from J; bases unmatched to any gene: 7.

This clone turned up a few times. The chain is built from TRBV7-3 and TRBJ2-2, with 9 bases fitting TRBD2. The trim removed 5 bases at V and 2 bases at J, leaving 12 bases unmatched. Germline V CDR1 and CDR2: SGHTA, FQGTGA. The CDR3 is 18 amino acids. The CDR3 region is CASSLRLAGAINTGELFF. The CDR3 DNA sequence: TGTGCCAGCAGCCTGCGGTTAGCGGGGGCCATTAACACCGGGGAGCTGTTTTTT.

The chain couples TRBV18 to TRBJ1-1, with TRBD1 identical over 9 bases. V lost 5 bases, J lost 5 bases, and 9 bases stayed unmatched. This CDR3 region has 15 residues. CDR1 is KGHSH, CDR2 LQKENI, per germline. DNA of the CDR3: TGTGCCAGCTCATCGACGACAGGGGGGCAGACTGAAGCTTTCTTT. It specifies CASSSTTGGQTEAFF. The entire variable domain, with the rest obtained from reference TRBV18 and TRBJ1-1, is as follows: NAGVMQNPRHLVRRRGQEARLRCSPMKGHSHVYWYRQLPEEGLKFMVYLQKENIIDESGMPKERFSAEFPKEGPSILRIQQVVRGDSAAYFCASSSTTGGQTEAFFGQGTRLTVV.

In DNA, the CDR3 is TGTGCCAGCAGTCCAGCCGGAGGGTCTGAAGCTTTCTTT. This sequence encodes CASSPAGGSEAFF. This sequence joins TRBV28 and TRBJ1-1; D remains unclear. CDR3 size: 13 residues. Trimming removed 5 bases at V and 6 bases at J, with 13 bases between. CDR1 and CDR2 from the germline V gene are MDHEN and SYDVKM.

The J gene is TRBJ1-2, the V gene TRBV20-1; D is unresolved. The CDR3 contains 11 residues. Germline-derived CDR1 and CDR2 are DFQATT and SNEGSKA (reference sequence). The V end lost 0 bases, the J end lost 7 bases, and 6 bases lay between the germline ends. The CDR3 here is CSARDRLGYTF. For the CDR3, the DNA is TGCAGTGCTAGAGATCGTCTTGGCTACACCTTC.

This clone turned up a few times. V gene TRBV6-6 combines with J gene TRBJ2-1; 8 bases are shared with TRBD2. The CDR3 contains 16 residues. V lost 7 bases, J lost 9 bases, and 17 bases stayed unmatched. Germline CDR1 reads MNHNY; CDR2 reads SVGAGI (reference sequence). CDR3 nucleotides: TGTGCCAGCACCCGGGAGGGCCGGGGGGGGTCCAGTGAGCAGTTCTTC. This gives the protein CASTREGRGGSSEQFF.

This clone was detected only a few times. The rearrangement links TRBV5-1 to TRBJ2-5; no definite D call. Germline V CDR1 and CDR2: SGHRS, YFSETQ. There are 11 residues in the CDR3. With 5 bases removed from V and 5 bases from J, the gap between germline ends came to 7 bases. CDR3 in amino acids: CASRETETQYF. The DNA of the CDR3 is TGCGCCAGCAGGGAGACGGAGACCCAGTACTTC. Filled out from reference TRBV5-1 and TRBJ2-5, the complete variable domain reads KAGVTQTPRYLIKTRGQQVTLSCSPISGHRSVSWYQQTPGQGLQFLFEYFSETQRNKGNFPGRFSGRQFSNSRSEMNVSTLELGDSALYLCASRETETQYFGPGTRLLVL.

This sequence joins TRBV11-1 and TRBJ1-1, with TRBD1 matching 7 bases. J was trimmed by 6 bases and V by 4 bases; bases with no gene match: 8. Looked up from germline, CDR1 is SGHAT and CDR2 is FQDESV (reference sequence). This CDR3 is built from 14 residues. CDR3 protein: CASSSLTGAAEAFF. The CDR3 nucleotides are TGTGCCAGCAGCTCTCTTACAGGGGCTGCTGAAGCTTTCTTT.

The sample holds many counts of this clone. The chain employs TRBV29-1 and TRBJ2-1, with TRBD2 matching 7 bases. J gave up 7 bases and V 1 base, and 7 bases lay outside the gene matches. Germline CDR1 SQVTM, CDR2 ANQGSEA. The CDR3 is 14 residues long. The CDR3 DNA reads TGCAGCGTTGAAGTCTCGGGGGGAGGTAATGAGCAGTTCTTC. It translates to CSVEVSGGGNEQFF.

This chain connects TRBV9 to TRBJ2-5; D ambiguous. The germline V gene has CDR1 SGDLS and CDR2 YYNGEE. This CDR3 has 13 residues. The V end was cut by 3 bases, the J end by 2 bases, with 8 bases between. The CDR3 loop reads CASSAPQQETQYF. Written as DNA, the CDR3 is TGTGCCAGCAGCGCCCCCCAGCAAGAGACCCAGTACTTC.

In this sample, this clone turned up a few times. The chain employs TRBV6-1 and TRBJ1-5; 8 bases align to TRBD1. Germline V gene lookup returns CDR1 MNHNS and CDR2 SASEGT. The CDR3 extends over 17 amino acids. Trimming at V came to 3 bases and at J to 0 bases, leaving 7 bases not matched to a gene. The CDR3 is CASSDRGQAFSNQPQHF. The CDR3 DNA is TGTGCCAGCAGTGATCGGGGACAGGCATTTAGCAATCAGCCCCAGCATTTT.